The rows below give T cell receptor beta chains drawn from one sample of a study of blood T cell repertoires in COVID-19. Sequencing used immunoSEQ multiplex PCR; TCRdb keeps in-frame clones, though not all of them. The table lists 250,000 to 350,000 clones, roughly 87% of them singletons, with 2% to 3% in the top ten. The specimen sequenced was peripheral blood. All receptors derive from a young man with active or convalescent COVID-19. CDR3s include the opening cysteine and the closing phenylalanine or tryptophan. D genes are given only for firm matches. The listing skips clone size in some rows; elsewhere it reads once, few, many or a size class.

v_call,d_call,clone_size,cdr3_length,j_call,cdr3_aa,cdr3_nt
TRBV6-1,.,.,13,TRBJ1-4,CASSESRVGKLFF,TGTGCCAGCAGTGAATCGAGAGTCGGAAAACTGTTTTTT
TRBV5-8,TRBD1,.,14,TRBJ2-7,CASSYDRGNYEQYF,TGTGCCAGCAGCTACGACAGGGGGAACTACGAGCAGTACTTC
TRBV6-4,TRBD2,.,14,TRBJ2-3,CASRAGDDTDTQYF,TGTGCCAGCAGAGCGGGGGACGACACAGATACGCAGTATTTT
TRBV5-1,.,.,15,TRBJ2-7,CASSSQGSGSYEQYF,TGCGCCAGCAGCTCACAGGGTAGTGGGTCCTACGAGCAGTACTTC
TRBV7-3,.,many,13,TRBJ2-5,CASSLGLEKTQYF,TGTGCCAGCAGCTTAGGTTTAGAGAAGACCCAGTACTTC
TRBV28,.,.,14,TRBJ2-7,CASSSTQRSYEQYF,TGTGCCAGCAGTTCCACGCAGCGATCCTACGAGCAGTACTTC
TRBV19,.,.,16,TRBJ2-2,CASSIITGFNTGELFF,TGTGCCAGTAGTATAATAACAGGGTTTAACACCGGGGAGCTGTTTTTT
TRBV2,.,.,13,TRBJ1-5,CASSRRVNQPQHF,TGTGCCAGCAGTCGGAGGGTAAATCAGCCCCAGCATTTT
TRBV7-2,TRBD2,.,15,TRBJ2-3,CASTLGGGASDTQYF,TGTGCCAGCACATTAGGCGGGGGGGCCTCGGATACGCAGTATTTT
TRBV6-5,.,.,15,TRBJ1-1,CASRPIVPRNTEAFF,TGTGCCAGCAGGCCCATAGTACCGAGGAACACTGAAGCTTTCTTT
TRBV7-9,.,.,14,TRBJ2-7,CASHPPGPSYEQYF,TGTGCCAGCCACCCGCCAGGCCCCTCCTACGAGCAGTACTTC
TRBV5-1,TRBD1,.,14,TRBJ1-1,CASSRGQANTEAFF,TGCGCCAGCAGCAGAGGACAGGCGAACACTGAAGCTTTCTTT
TRBV27,.,.,17,TRBJ1-5,CASSLSGGFGSNQPQHF,TGTGCCAGCAGTTTAAGTGGGGGGTTCGGTAGCAATCAGCCCCAGCATTTT
TRBV27,.,.,15,TRBJ2-5,CASSSIWGRQETQYF,TGTGCCAGCAGTTCAATTTGGGGCAGACAAGAGACCCAGTACTTC
TRBV29-1,.,.,13,TRBJ1-5,CSVVVGRGQPQHF,TGCAGCGTTGTGGTGGGGCGCGGTCAGCCCCAGCATTTT
TRBV3-1/TRBV3-2,.,.,14,TRBJ2-3,CASSQAQRTDTQYF,TGTGCCAGCAGCCAAGCCCAACGGACAGATACGCAGTATTTT
TRBV19,.,.,16,TRBJ1-4,CASSKERQAGGEKLFF,TGTGCCAGTAGTAAGGAACGACAGGCCGGGGGGGAAAAACTGTTTTTT
TRBV9,TRBD2,.,14,TRBJ2-1,CASSVAGGPREQFF,TGTGCCAGCAGCGTAGCGGGGGGGCCCCGTGAGCAGTTCTTC
TRBV11-3,TRBD2,.,14,TRBJ2-1,CASSLRGGANEQFF,TGTGCCAGCAGCTTACGCGGGGGGGCGAATGAGCAGTTCTTC
TRBV5-6,TRBD1,once,12,TRBJ2-3,CASSSDRGTQYF,TGTGCCAGCAGCTCCGACAGGGGTACGCAGTATTTT
TRBV7-2,TRBD1,few,15,TRBJ2-1,CASSKTGTDYNEQFF,TGTGCCAGCAGTAAAACCGGGACAGATTACAATGAGCAGTTCTTC
TRBV5-1,.,.,15,TRBJ1-1,CASSFGGTADAEAFF,TGCGCCAGCAGTTTTGGGGGGACCGCAGACGCTGAAGCTTTCTTT